The 23 T cell receptor beta chains reported below all come from one sample, sequenced in a study of T cell responses to AZD1222 COVID-19 vaccine. Sequencing was performed with immunoSEQ multiplex PCR; in TCRdb, only in-frame clones are kept and a portion is missing. Here the sample spans about 110,000 clones, roughly nine tenths being singletons. The source material was peripheral blood, sampled 28 days after the second AZD1222 dose. The receptors originated from an adult who received the AZD1222 COVID-19 vaccine.

The CDR3 region has the DNA TGTGCCAGCAGCTTGGTAGGGAATTCACCCCTCCACTTT. Translation: CASSLVGNSPLHF. The chain uses TRBV5-6 and TRBJ1-6; D remains unclear. Trimming removed 0 bases from V and 7 bases from J, with 5 bases in between. Germline assignment: CDR1 SGHDT and CDR2 YYEEEE. The CDR3 sequence is 13 residues long. The full variable domain, rest sourced from reference TRBV5-6 and TRBJ1-6, is DAGVTQSPTHLIKTRGQQVTLRCSPKSGHDTVSWYQQALGQGPQFIFQYYEEEERQRGNFPDRFSGHQFPNYSSELNVNALLLGDSALYLCASSLVGNSPLHFGNGTRLTVT.

This chain uses TRBV24-1 with TRBJ1-5, with TRBD1 matching 11 bases. Germline-derived CDR1 and CDR2 are KGHDR and SFDVKD. The CDR3 has 15 residues. Trimming cost V 6 bases and J 7 bases; bases outside gene matches: 7. The chain's CDR3 is CATSPGQGDWQPQHF. The DNA of the CDR3 is TGTGCCACCAGTCCGGGACAGGGGGATTGGCAGCCCCAGCATTTT.

The chain uses TRBV7-3 and TRBJ1-2, with 9 bases that match TRBD1. The germline CDR1 and CDR2 sequences are SGHTA and FQGTGA. V gave up 5 bases and J gave up 8 bases; unmatched junction bases: 6. The CDR3 runs 13 residues. DNA of the CDR3: TGTGCCAGCAGCCGGGGACAGGGAGAGGGCTACACCTTC. It codes for CASSRGQGEGYTF.

The V and J genes are TRBV6-1 and TRBJ2-4; 7 positions match TRBD2. The CDR3 runs to 14 residues. The germline V gene has CDR1 MNHNS and CDR2 SASEGT. V shed 3 bases and J 3 bases; nucleotides not matched to a gene: 2. CDR3 DNA: TGTGCCAGCAGTGACGGGACTAACAAAAACATTCAGTACTTC. Translated, it gives CASSDGTNKNIQYF.

This chain connects TRBV9 to TRBJ2-1; TRBD2 is a possible D gene (6 bases). CDR3 length: 16 amino acids. V lost 0 bases and J 7 bases, leaving 17 bases between the germline ends. Germline lookup yields CDR1 SGDLS and CDR2 YYNGEE. The CDR3: CASSVVPGVGRNEQFF. For the CDR3, the DNA is TGTGCCAGCAGCGTAGTCCCTGGGGTCGGGAGAAATGAGCAGTTCTTC. The whole variable domain, remainder taken from reference TRBV9 and TRBJ2-1, is DSGVTQTPKHLITATGQRVTLRCSPRSGDLSVYWYQQSLDQGLQFLIQYYNGEERAKGNILERFSAQQFPDLHSELNLSSLELGDSALYFCASSVVPGVGRNEQFFGPGTRLTVL.

The gene calls are TRBV25-1 and TRBJ1-5, with D possibly being TRBD1 (6 bases). The V end was cut by 5 bases, the J end by 2 bases, with 10 bases between. CDR1 MGHDK and CDR2 SYGVNS come from the germline V gene. The CDR3 is 14 amino acids. CDR3 in DNA: TGTGCCAGCAGTAGGGGGGGTGGCAATCAGCCCCAGCATTTT. Translated, it gives CASSRGGGNQPQHF. Filled out from reference TRBV25-1 and TRBJ1-5, the complete variable domain reads EADIYQTPRYLVIGTGKKITLECSQTMGHDKMYWYQQDPGMELHLIHYSYGVNSTEKGDLSSESTVSRIRTEHFPLTLESARPSHTSQYLCASSRGGGNQPQHFGDGTRLSIL.

The V call is TRBV18, the J call TRBJ1-1; D uncertain. V lost 6 bases, J lost 2 bases, and 10 bases lay in between. CDR3 length: 13 amino acids. CDR1 is KGHSH, CDR2 LQKENI, per germline. The CDR3: CASSPPGNTEAFF. For the CDR3, the DNA is TGTGCCAGCTCCCCCCCCGGTAACACTGAAGCTTTCTTT.

The genes are TRBV23-1 and TRBJ1-2; D unclear. TRBV23-1 counts as an open reading frame of uncertain function. V was cut by 3 bases and J by 7 bases, with 27 bases left in between. CDR3 size: 18 residues. The CDR3 DNA sequence: TGCGCCAGCAGTCAGTACTCCGTGGCAGATGATAACGAGCCTGGCTACACCTTC. Protein product: CASSQYSVADDNEPGYTF.

The chain uses TRBV29-1 and TRBJ1-2, with 9 bases aligning to TRBD1. The CDR3 consists of 16 residues. The J segment lost 3 bases and the V segment lost 7 bases, leaving 15 bases of the junction unmatched. Germline CDR1 is SQVTM and CDR2 is ANQGSEA. The CDR3 DNA reads TGCAGCGCTTGGAAAATACAGGGGGCCCTTGACTATGGCTACACCTTC. Its protein is CSAWKIQGALDYGYTF.

J is TRBJ1-6 and V is TRBV11-1; 7 nucleotides line up with TRBD1. Germline values: CDR1 SGHAT, CDR2 FQDESV (reference sequence). The length of the CDR3 is 14 residues. Germline trimming cut 6 bases from V and 5 bases from J; bases unmatched to any gene: 4. CDR3 DNA sequence: TGTGCCAGCAGGGGACAGCGGAATAATTCACCCCTCCACTTT. It specifies CASRGQRNNSPLHF.

The chain employs TRBV2 and TRBJ1-4; a possible D gene is TRBD1 (5 bases). Germline CDR1 reads SNHLY; CDR2 reads FYNNEI. Trimming removed 6 bases at V and 5 bases at J, with 13 bases between. CDR3 length equals 14 residues. Here the CDR3 reads CASSRGRGNEKLFF. The DNA of the CDR3 is TGTGCCAGCAGCCGCGGAAGGGGCAATGAAAAACTGTTTTTT.

The V gene is TRBV5-1, the J gene TRBJ2-5, with a weak D call TRBD1 (6 bases). Trimming left V 0 bases short and J 0 bases short, with 9 bases between. The CDR3 contains 15 residues. The germline V gene has CDR1 SGHRS and CDR2 YFSETQ. The CDR3 bases are TGCGCCAGCAGCTTGGCGTGGACAGACCAAGAGACCCAGTACTTC. Amino acids: CASSLAWTDQETQYF.

This clone was observed a single time. This sequence joins TRBV9 and TRBJ2-7; D may be TRBD2 (6 bases). Trimming left V 0 bases short and J 6 bases short, with 13 bases between. Germline CDR1 SGDLS, CDR2 YYNGEE. The CDR3 contains 14 residues. The CDR3 spells CASSVAGGRGEQYF. The DNA of the CDR3 is TGTGCCAGCAGCGTAGCTGGGGGGAGAGGCGAGCAGTACTTC. The full variable domain, with the rest looked up from reference TRBV9 and TRBJ2-7, is DSGVTQTPKHLITATGQRVTLRCSPRSGDLSVYWYQQSLDQGLQFLIQYYNGEERAKGNILERFSAQQFPDLHSELNLSSLELGDSALYFCASSVAGGRGEQYFGPGTRLTVT.

The chain joins TRBV6-5 to TRBJ1-2; D unresolved. Germline CDR1 reads MNHEY; CDR2 reads SVGAGI. Trimming left V 7 bases short and J 0 bases short, with 12 bases between. The CDR3 runs to 14 residues. The CDR3 sequence is CASTRSGANYGYTF. CDR3 bases: TGTGCCAGCACCAGATCTGGAGCTAACTATGGCTACACCTTC.

The chain links TRBV7-2 to TRBJ2-5; 9 bases are a match to TRBD1. CDR1 and CDR2 (germline): SGHTA, FQGNSA. The CDR3 length is 14 residues. V dropped 1 base and J dropped 4; count of bases not matched to a gene: 1. CDR3 DNA: TGTGCCAGCAGCTTAGACAGGGGGCGAGAGACCCAGTACTTC. Translating it yields CASSLDRGRETQYF.

This sequence joins TRBV6-2 or TRBV6-3 and TRBJ2-7; 7 bases line up with TRBD2. V lost 4 bases, J lost 1 base, and 7 bases stayed unmatched. The germline gives CDR1 MNHEY, CDR2 SVGEGT. The CDR3 covers 15 residues. The CDR3 DNA is TGTGCCAGCAGTTTGATAGCGGGCGCTTCCTACGAGCAGTACTTC. Its translation: CASSLIAGASYEQYF.

The V and J genes are TRBV5-1 and TRBJ2-3; tentatively, D is TRBD2 (5 bases). The CDR3 totals 16 residues. Trimming left V 0 bases short and J 5 bases short, with 16 bases between. CDR1 and CDR2 (germline): SGHRS, YFSETQ. The CDR3 region has the DNA TGCGCCAGCAGCTTGGATAGTACGGGAACAATAGATACGCAGTATTTT. This encodes CASSLDSTGTIDTQYF.

The chain carries TRBV19 and TRBJ1-5; 7 bases match TRBD1. The CDR3 runs to 15 residues. V trimming: 7 bases; J trimming: 2 bases; junction bases outside the gene matches: 8. From germline, CDR1 is LNHDA and CDR2 SQIVND (reference sequence). The CDR3 nucleotides read TGTGCCAGTACCGATCAGACAGGGCGCAATCAGCCCCAGCATTTT. Translating gives CASTDQTGRNQPQHF.

The chain uses TRBV28 and TRBJ2-1, with 14 nucleotides matching TRBD2. With 3 bases clipped from V and 0 bases from J, the junction kept 7 bases outside the gene matches. The CDR3 extends over 19 amino acids. CDR1 is MDHEN, CDR2 SYDVKM, per germline. This CDR3 is CASSFGLAGGTDSYNEQFF. The DNA of the CDR3 is TGTGCCAGCAGTTTCGGACTAGCGGGAGGTACCGACTCCTACAATGAGCAGTTCTTC.

The chain carries TRBV30 and TRBJ2-3, with TRBD2 identical over 10 bases. V lost 4 bases to trimming and J lost 1 base; unmatched junction nucleotides: 17. The V gene's germline CDR1 is GTSNPN and CDR2 SVGIG (reference sequence). The CDR3 has 19 amino acids. The CDR3 sequence: CAWKGVSGRSVIGTDTQYF. CDR3 DNA: TGTGCCTGGAAAGGCGTTAGCGGGAGGTCCGTAATTGGCACAGATACGCAGTATTTT.

There are a few counts of this clone. V gene TRBV2 combines with J gene TRBJ2-7; D remains unclear. The CDR3 is 13 residues long. Per the germline V gene, CDR1 is SNHLY and CDR2 is FYNNEI. V lost 8 bases and J lost 2, with 13 bases in between. Here the CDR3 reads CASSASPPYEQYF. CDR3 sequence (DNA): TGTGCCAGCTCCGCTTCCCCCCCCTACGAGCAGTACTTC.

The chain employs TRBV3-1 (or the pseudogene TRBV3-2) and TRBJ2-7; 8 nucleotides match TRBD2. Losses at the gene ends were 0 bases for V and 3 bases for J; bases not matched to a gene: 4. CDR1 and CDR2 (germline): LGHDT, YNNKEL (reference sequence). There are 15 residues in the CDR3. The DNA for the CDR3 is TGTGCCAGCAGCCAAGACCCGGGACTAGGCTACGAGCAGTACTTC. Translation: CASSQDPGLGYEQYF.

The chain joins TRBV30 to TRBJ2-6; D uncertain. CDR3 size: 13 residues. Germline CDR1 GTSNPN, CDR2 SVGIG (reference sequence). The V gene lost 4 bases and the J gene lost 0 bases, with 4 bases spanning the gap. Written as DNA, the CDR3 is TGTGCCTGGACCCTCTCTGGGGCCAACGTCCTGACTTTC. Residues: CAWTLSGANVLTF.